This T cell receptor beta chain is drawn from a study of monozygotic twins with inflammatory bowel disease (dated by TCRdb to the late 2010s). Study-level background: A total of roughly 28 monozygotic twin pairs were included in the full study, comprising nine German pairs (four IBD-concordant, five IBD-discordant) and 19 IBD-discordant Danish pairs. The search for disease-associated traits relied mainly on comparing, within discordant pairs, IBD patients with their genetically identical healthy co-twins. Each individual had, on average, about 151 000 unique TCRalpha sequences and 181 000 unique TCRbeta sequences available for analysis.

Library construction relied on 5' RACE. Preparation of each TCR library used approximately 3.5 ug of total RNA. For each sample, cDNA synthesis with SMARTScribe reverse transcriptase was split into eight separate reactions. During cDNA synthesis, template switching was used to introduce unique molecular identifiers that contained a 6-nucleotide sample barcode. TCRalpha and TCRbeta cDNA was amplified in two nested PCRs of approximately 17 and 9 cycles, and bead purification was carried out after each PCR. Before amplification, the cDNA was both treated with uracil DNA-glycosylase and purified with the QIAquick PCR purification kit. The second PCR added Illumina TruSeq-compatible adapters along with sample-specific barcodes. Library quality and concentration were checked on TapeStation and Qubit, and libraries were pooled at around 4.7 ng each. Pooled libraries were sequenced on an Illumina HiSeq2500 single-index Rapid Run with 2 x 100 bp reads and custom sequencing primers. The study's own analysis went as follows. UMI-based consensus assembly with MiGEC version 1.2.6 was used to correct PCR and sequencing errors. MiXCR version 2.1.1 handled V(D)J alignment, clonotype assembly and CDR3 extraction. To normalise gene usage, clonotype sharing and MAIT/NKT TCR abundance, the analysis used the top 1000, 10 000 and 20 000 clonotypes per sample. Diversity was computed as the inverse Simpson index with the vegan R package after downsampling to 27 000 UMIs. Paired Mann-Whitney U tests were applied to discordant twin pairs, and Benjamini-Hochberg correction was used for multiple testing. Reprocessed by TCRdb, the reads give a single entry per CDR3 protein sequence, without DNA. None of the V and J calls come from the authors' own analysis; TCRdb made them. The sample table holds some 83,000 distinct CDR3 sequences. Together, the top ten hold about 7.4% of the sample.

What the study reported, not specific to this receptor: TCRbeta repertoire diversity, by inverse Simpson index, was decreased in IBD patients compared with their healthy co-twins. Differing immunosuppressive treatments among patients may have added background noise and inter-individual variability to the repertoires. The analysis was unable to tell different T cell subtypes apart. Concordant and discordant twins showed no difference in repertoire similarity, possibly because of limited statistical power. Compared with healthy twins, IBD patients shared fewer clonotypes with other individuals, and the difference was most pronounced in patients with signs of disease activity. No single strong signal or clonotype linked to IBD turned up in the results, so the idea that one exists was not supported.

Per the germline V gene, SGHRS is the CDR1 and YFSETQ is the CDR2. From the cysteine through the phenylalanine, the CDR3 covers 17 amino acids. No nucleotide data were recorded. About this clonotype: Its antigen is not yet known.

A 2.5 ml peripheral blood sample was drawn into PAXgene tubes per donor and stored at -80°C. Without T cell sorting, total RNA was isolated from whole blood using the PAXgene blood miRNA kit on an automated QIAcube. Peripheral blood from monozygotic twin pairs, either concordant or discordant for inflammatory bowel disease, underwent deep TCRalpha and TCRbeta repertoire profiling that used unique molecular barcoding. For every twin pair, smoking habits were documented, and each individual was categorised as a current, former or never smoker. This TCR was recovered from a human donor with ulcerative colitis or Crohn's disease, or a healthy co-twin of an affected twin (not recorded which). Sequenced sample: blood. Rearrangement joined TRBV5-1 to TRBJ1-1; TCRdb names TRBD1, which stays unverified in the absence of DNA. The CDR3 sequence is CASSLAGRGGAGTEAFF.